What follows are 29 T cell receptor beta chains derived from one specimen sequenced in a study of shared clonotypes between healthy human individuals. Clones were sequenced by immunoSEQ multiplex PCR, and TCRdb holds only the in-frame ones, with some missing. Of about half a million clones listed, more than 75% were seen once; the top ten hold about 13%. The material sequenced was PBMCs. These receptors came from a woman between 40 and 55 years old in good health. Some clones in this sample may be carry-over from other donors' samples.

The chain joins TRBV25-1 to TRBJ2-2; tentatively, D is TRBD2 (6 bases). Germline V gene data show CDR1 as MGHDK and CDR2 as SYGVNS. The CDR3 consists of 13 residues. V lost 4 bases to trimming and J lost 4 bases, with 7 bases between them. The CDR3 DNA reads TGTGCCAGCAGTGGGGAGGTCACCGGGGAGCTGTTTTTT. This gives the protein CASSGEVTGELFF.

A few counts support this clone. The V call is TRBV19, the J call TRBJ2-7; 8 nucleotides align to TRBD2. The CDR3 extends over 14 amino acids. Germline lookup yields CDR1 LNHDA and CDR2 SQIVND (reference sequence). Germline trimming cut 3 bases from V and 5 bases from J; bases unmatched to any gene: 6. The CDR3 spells CASSIGGRNDEQYF. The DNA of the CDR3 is TGTGCCAGTAGTATTGGCGGGAGGAACGACGAGCAGTACTTC.

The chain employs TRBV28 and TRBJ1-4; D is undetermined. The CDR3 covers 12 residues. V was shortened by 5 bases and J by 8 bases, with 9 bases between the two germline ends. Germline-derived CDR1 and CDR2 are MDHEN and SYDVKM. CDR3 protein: CASSLLGEKLFF. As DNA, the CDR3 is TGTGCCAGCAGTCTCCTGGGGGAAAAACTGTTTTTT.

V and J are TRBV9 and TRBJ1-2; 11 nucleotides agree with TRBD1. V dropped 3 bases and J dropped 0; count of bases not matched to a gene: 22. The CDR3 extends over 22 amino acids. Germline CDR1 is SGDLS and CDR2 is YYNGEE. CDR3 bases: TGTGCCAGCAGCGGTCCACGCTGGACAGGGGGCACCCCGGAACAAGCTAACTATGGCTACACCTTC. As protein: CASSGPRWTGGTPEQANYGYTF.

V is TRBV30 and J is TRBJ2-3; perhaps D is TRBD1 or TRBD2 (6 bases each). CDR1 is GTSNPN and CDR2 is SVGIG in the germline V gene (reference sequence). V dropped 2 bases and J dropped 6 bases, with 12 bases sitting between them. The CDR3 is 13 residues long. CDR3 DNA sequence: TGTGCCTGGAGTTGGGGGGCGCGGGATACGCAGTATTTT. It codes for CAWSWGARDTQYF. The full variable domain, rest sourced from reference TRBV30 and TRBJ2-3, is SQTIHQWPATLVQPVGSPLSLECTVEGTSNPNLYWYRQAAGRGLQLLFYSVGIGQISSEVPQNLSASRPQDRQFILSSKKLLLSDSGFYLCAWSWGARDTQYFGPGTRLTVL.

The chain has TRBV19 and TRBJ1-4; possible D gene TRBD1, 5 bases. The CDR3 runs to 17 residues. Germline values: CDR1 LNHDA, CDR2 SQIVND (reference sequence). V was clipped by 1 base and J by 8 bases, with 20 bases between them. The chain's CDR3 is CASSIAIGAFTGEKLFF. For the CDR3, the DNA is TGTGCCAGTAGTATAGCGATCGGGGCTTTTACGGGGGAAAAACTGTTTTTT.

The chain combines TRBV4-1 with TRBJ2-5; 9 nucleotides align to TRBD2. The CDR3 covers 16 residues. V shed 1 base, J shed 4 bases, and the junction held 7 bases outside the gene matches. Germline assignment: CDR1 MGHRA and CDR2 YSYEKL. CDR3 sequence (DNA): TGCGCCAGCAGCCAAGGCCTAGCGGGGAACTCAGAGACCCAGTACTTC. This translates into CASSQGLAGNSETQYF.

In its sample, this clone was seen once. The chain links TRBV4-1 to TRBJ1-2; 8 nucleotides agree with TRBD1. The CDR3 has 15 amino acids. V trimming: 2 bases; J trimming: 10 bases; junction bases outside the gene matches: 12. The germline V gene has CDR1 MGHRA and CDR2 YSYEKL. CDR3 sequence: CASSQTPTDRVSYTF. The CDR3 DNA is TGCGCCAGCAGCCAAACGCCTACGGACAGGGTTTCCTACACCTTC.

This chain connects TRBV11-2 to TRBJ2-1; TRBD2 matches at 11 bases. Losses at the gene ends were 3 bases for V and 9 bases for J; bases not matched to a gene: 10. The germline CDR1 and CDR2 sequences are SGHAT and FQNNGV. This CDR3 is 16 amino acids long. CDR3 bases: TGTGCCAGCAGCTTGGCACTAGCGGGAGCGGTGGGTGAGCAGTTCTTC. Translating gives CASSLALAGAVGEQFF. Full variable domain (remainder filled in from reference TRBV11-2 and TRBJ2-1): EAGVAQSPRYKIIEKRQSVAFWCNPISGHATLYWYQQILGQGPKLLIQFQNNGVVDDSQLPKDRFSAERLKGVDSTLKIQPAKLEDSAVYLCASSLALAGAVGEQFFGPGTRLTVL.

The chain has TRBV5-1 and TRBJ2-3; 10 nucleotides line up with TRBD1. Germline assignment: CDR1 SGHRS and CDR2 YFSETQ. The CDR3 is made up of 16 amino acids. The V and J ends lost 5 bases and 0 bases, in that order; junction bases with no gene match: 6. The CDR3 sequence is CASRTTGGASTDTQYF. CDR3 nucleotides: TGCGCCAGCAGAACGACAGGGGGCGCCAGCACAGATACGCAGTATTTT.

The DNA of the CDR3 is TGTGCCAGCAGTAGACAGGGTCGAGCTTTCTTT. Translation: CASSRQGRAFF. The chain is built from TRBV28 and TRBJ1-1; TRBD1 matches at 7 bases. The CDR3 has 11 residues. Unmatched junction bases numbered 4, after V lost 5 bases and J lost 10 bases. The germline V gene encodes CDR1 MDHEN and CDR2 SYDVKM.

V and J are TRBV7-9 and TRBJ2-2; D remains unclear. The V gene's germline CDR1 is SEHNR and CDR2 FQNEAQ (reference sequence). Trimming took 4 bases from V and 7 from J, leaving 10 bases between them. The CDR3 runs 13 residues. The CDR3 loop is CASSSSDYGELFF. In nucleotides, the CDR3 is TGTGCCAGCAGCTCCTCAGATTACGGGGAGCTGTTTTTT. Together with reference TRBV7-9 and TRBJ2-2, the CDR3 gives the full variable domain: DTGVSQNPRHKITKRGQNVTFRCDPISEHNRLYWYRQTLGQGPEFLTYFQNEAQLEKSRLLSDRFSAERPKGSFSTLEIQRTEQGDSAMYLCASSSSDYGELFFGEGSRLTVL.

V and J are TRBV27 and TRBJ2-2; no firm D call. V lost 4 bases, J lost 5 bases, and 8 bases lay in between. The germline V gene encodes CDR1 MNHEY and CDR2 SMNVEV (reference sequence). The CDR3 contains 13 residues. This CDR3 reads CASSSRLTGELFF. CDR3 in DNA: TGTGCCAGCAGTTCTAGACTTACCGGGGAGCTGTTTTTT.

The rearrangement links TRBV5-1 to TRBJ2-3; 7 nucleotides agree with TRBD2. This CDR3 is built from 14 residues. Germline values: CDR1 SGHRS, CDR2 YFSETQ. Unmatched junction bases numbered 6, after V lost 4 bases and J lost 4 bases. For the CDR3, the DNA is TGCGCCAGCAGCGGGACTACGGGTTCAGATACGCAGTATTTT. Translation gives CASSGTTGSDTQYF.

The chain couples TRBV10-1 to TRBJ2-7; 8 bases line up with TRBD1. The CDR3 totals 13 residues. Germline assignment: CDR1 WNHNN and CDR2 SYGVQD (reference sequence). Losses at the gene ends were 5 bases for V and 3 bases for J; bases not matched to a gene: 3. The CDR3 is CASSKGQDYEQYF. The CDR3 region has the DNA TGCGCCAGCAGTAAGGGACAGGACTACGAGCAGTACTTC.

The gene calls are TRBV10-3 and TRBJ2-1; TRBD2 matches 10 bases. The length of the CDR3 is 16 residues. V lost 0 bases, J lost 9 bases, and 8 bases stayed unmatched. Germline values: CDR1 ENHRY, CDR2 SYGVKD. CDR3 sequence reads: CAISESFSGRSGEQFF. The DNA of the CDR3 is TGTGCCATCAGTGAGTCTTTTAGCGGGAGGAGTGGTGAGCAGTTCTTC.

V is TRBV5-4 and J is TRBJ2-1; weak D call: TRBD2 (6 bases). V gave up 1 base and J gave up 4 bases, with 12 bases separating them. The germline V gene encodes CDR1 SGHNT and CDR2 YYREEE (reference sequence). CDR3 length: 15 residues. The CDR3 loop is CASSLNSGEYNEQFF. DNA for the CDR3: TGTGCCAGCAGCTTGAATAGCGGAGAGTACAATGAGCAGTTCTTC.

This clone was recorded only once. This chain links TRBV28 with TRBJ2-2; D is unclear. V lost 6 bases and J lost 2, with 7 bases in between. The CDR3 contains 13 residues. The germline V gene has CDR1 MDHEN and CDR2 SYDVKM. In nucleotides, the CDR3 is TGTGCCAGCAGACAGACAAACACCGGGGAGCTGTTTTTT. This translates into CASRQTNTGELFF.

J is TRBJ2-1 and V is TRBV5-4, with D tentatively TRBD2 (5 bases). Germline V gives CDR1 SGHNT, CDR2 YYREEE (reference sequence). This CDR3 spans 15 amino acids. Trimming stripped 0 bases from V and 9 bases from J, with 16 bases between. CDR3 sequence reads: CASSLGGITRSEQFF. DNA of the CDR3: TGTGCCAGCAGCTTGGGCGGAATCACTAGATCTGAGCAGTTCTTC.

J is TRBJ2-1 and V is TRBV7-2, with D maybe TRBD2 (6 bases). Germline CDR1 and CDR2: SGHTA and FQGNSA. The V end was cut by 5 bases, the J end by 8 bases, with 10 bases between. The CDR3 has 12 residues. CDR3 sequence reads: CASSALAYEQFF. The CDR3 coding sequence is TGTGCCAGCAGCGCACTAGCATATGAGCAGTTCTTC. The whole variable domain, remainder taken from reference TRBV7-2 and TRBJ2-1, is GAGVSQSPSNKVTEKGKDVELRCDPISGHTALYWYRQSLGQGLEFLIYFQGNSAPDKSGLPSDRFSAERTGGSVSTLTIQRTQQEDSAVYLCASSALAYEQFFGPGTRLTVL.

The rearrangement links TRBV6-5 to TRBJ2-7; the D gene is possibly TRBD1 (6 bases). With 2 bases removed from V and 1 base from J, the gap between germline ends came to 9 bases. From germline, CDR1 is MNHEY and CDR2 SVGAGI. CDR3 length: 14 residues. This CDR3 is CASSYRTESYEQYF. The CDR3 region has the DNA TGTGCCAGCAGTTACCGGACAGAGTCCTACGAGCAGTACTTC.

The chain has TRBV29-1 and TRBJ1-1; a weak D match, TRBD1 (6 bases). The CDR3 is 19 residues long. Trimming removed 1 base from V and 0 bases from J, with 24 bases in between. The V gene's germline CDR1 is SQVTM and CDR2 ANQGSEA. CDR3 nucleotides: TGCAGCGTTGAAGGCAGGGGCGCTACGAAAGATACCATGAACACTGAAGCTTTCTTT. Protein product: CSVEGRGATKDTMNTEAFF.

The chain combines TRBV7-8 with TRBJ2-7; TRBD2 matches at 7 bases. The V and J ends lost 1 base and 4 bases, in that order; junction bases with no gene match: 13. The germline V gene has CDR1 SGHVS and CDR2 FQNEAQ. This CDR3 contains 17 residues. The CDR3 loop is CASSLDGVGLAVYEQYF. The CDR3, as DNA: TGTGCCAGCAGCTTAGACGGGGTGGGGCTAGCGGTATACGAGCAGTACTTC.

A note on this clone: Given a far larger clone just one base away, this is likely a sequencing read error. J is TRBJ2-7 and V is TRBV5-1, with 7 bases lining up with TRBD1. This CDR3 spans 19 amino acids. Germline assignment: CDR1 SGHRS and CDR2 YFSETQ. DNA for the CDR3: TGCGCCAGCAGCTTGTCCCGGGACAGACCATCCTTGGCCTCCTGCGAGCAGTACTTC. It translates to CASSLSRDRPSLASCEQYF.

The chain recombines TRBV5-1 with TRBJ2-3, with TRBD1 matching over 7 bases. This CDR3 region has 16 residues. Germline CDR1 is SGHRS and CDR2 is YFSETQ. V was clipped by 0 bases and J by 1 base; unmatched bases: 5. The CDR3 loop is CASSLALTGGTDTQYF. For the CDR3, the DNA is TGCGCCAGCAGCTTGGCCCTAACAGGGGGCACAGATACGCAGTATTTT.

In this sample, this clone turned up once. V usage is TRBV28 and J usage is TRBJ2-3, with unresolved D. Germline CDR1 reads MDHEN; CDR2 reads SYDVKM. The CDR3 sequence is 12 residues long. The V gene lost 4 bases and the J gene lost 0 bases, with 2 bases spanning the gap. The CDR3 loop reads CASSYSTDTQYF. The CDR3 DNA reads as TGTGCCAGCAGTTATAGCACAGATACGCAGTATTTT.

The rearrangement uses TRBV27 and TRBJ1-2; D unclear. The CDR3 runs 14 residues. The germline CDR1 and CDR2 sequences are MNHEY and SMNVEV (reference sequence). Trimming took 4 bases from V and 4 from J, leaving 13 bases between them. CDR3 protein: CASSSLGNGYGYTF. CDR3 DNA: TGTGCCAGCAGTTCTTTGGGGAATGGCTATGGCTACACCTTC.

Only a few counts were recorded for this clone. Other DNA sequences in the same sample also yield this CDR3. CDR3: CASSLSGTGNTEAFF. For the CDR3, the DNA is TGCGCCAGCAGCTTATCCGGGACAGGGAACACTGAAGCTTTCTTT. V and J are TRBV5-1 and TRBJ1-1, with TRBD1 identical over 8 bases. The CDR3 contains 15 residues. V gave up 2 bases and J gave up 1 base; unmatched junction bases: 4. Germline V CDR1 and CDR2: SGHRS, YFSETQ.

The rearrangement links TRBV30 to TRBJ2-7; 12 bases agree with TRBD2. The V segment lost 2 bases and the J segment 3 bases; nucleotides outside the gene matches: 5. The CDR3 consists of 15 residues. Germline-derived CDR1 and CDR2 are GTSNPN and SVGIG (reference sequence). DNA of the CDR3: TGTGCCTGGAGTCCCCGGACTAGCGGGGTCTACGAGCAGTACTTC. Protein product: CAWSPRTSGVYEQYF.